This TCR beta chain is from a study of identical twins. TCRdb used MiXCR to reprocess the 5' RACE reads, holding one entry per CDR3 protein. The sample carries around 480,000 distinct CDR3 sequences, approximately 15% recorded once. The sample also formed part of further work on yellow fever vaccine responses in identical twins.

The clonotype was recovered from a woman aged 18-29 years in good health. Sequences were obtained from CD4+ T cells sorted from blood.

The CDR3 spells CAWSEGRGSTEAFF. In DNA, the CDR3 is TGTGCCTGGAGTGAGGGCCGGGGGAGCACTGAAGCTTTCTTT. The chain couples TRBV30 to TRBJ1-1; TRBD1 is a possible D gene (5 bases). Trimming removed 1 base from V and 4 bases from J, with 13 bases in between. Germline CDR1 and CDR2: GTSNPN and SVGIG (reference sequence). CDR3 length equals 14 residues. The variable domain in full, with the rest retrieved from reference TRBV30 and TRBJ1-1, is SQTIHQWPATLVQPVGSPLSLECTVEGTSNPNLYWYRQAAGRGLQLLFYSVGIGQISSEVPQNLSASRPQDRQFILSSKKLLLSDSGFYLCAWSEGRGSTEAFFGQGTRLTVV.